This TCR beta chain was documented in a study of OX40 agonist ivuxolimab in advanced cancers. On the study more broadly: An agonistic human IgG2 monoclonal antibody against OX40 (CD134) was given.

This CDR3 contains 13 residues. Germline CDR1 and CDR2: SGHTA and FQGTGA. Trimming took off 3 bases at V and 5 bases at J, with 8 bases between the two ends. Findings and caveats of the study: Low levels of normalized T-cell clonal expansion also appeared in some nonresponders. On average, CD8+ T cells had more expanded clones than CD4+. CD4+ and CD8+ T cells in blood underwent clonal expansion by week 6 at 0.1 to 3.0 mg/kg.

With respect to this clone: Its target is not known.

Clones were read by immunoSEQ multiplex PCR, and TCRdb kept only the in-frame ones, dropping some. Altogether about 100,000 clones are present, approximately 89% being singletons, with the ten largest covering roughly 0.53%. The sequencing used CD4+ or CD8+ T cells sorted from blood, collected in a trial of the OX40 agonist ivuxolimab. This receptor was obtained from an adult with an advanced solid tumor such as melanoma, head and neck, liver or kidney cancer. V gene TRBV7-3 combines with J gene TRBJ2-1; D is unresolved. CDR3 region: CASSLSLDNEQFF. Here the CDR3 DNA reads TGTGCCAGCAGCTTGAGTCTCGACAATGAGCAGTTCTTC.